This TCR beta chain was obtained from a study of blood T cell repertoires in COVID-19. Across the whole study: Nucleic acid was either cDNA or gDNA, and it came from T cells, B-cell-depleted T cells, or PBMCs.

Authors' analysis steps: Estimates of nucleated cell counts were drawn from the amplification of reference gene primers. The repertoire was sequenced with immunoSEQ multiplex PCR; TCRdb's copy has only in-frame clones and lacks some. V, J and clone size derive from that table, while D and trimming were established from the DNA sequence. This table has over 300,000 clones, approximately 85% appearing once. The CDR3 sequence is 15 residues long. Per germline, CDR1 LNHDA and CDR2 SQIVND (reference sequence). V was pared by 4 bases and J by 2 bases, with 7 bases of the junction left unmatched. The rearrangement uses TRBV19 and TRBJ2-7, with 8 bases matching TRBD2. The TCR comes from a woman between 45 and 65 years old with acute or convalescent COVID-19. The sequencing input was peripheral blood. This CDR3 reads CASSSGVAGPYEQYF. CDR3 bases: TGTGCCAGTAGTAGCGGGGTAGCGGGGCCCTACGAGCAGTACTTC.